This TCR beta chain was observed in a study of cytomegalovirus exposure and HLA in healthy donors. Study summary: As an earlier analysis found, about 179 million T cells yielded approximately 100 million unique TCR beta sequences.

Primers for the PCR totalled 60 Vbeta and 13 Jbeta. Data came from immunoSEQ multiplex PCR; TCRdb stores just in-frame clones and leaves some out. The sample lists around 170,000 clones, over 70% occurring once. Healthy bone marrow donors supplied every sample. The CDR3 is 15 amino acids. Trimming cost V 5 bases and J 1 base; bases outside gene matches: 4. The germline V gene has CDR1 SEHNR and CDR2 FQNEAQ (reference sequence). Material: PBMCs. The chain is built from TRBV7-9 and TRBJ2-7; 11 nucleotides align to TRBD2. The receptor was isolated from a woman in her late teens or twenties in good health and CMV-seronegative. The CDR3 DNA reads as TGTGCCAGCAGCCCACGACTAGCGGGATCCTACGAGCAGTACTTC. This gives the protein CASSPRLAGSYEQYF.